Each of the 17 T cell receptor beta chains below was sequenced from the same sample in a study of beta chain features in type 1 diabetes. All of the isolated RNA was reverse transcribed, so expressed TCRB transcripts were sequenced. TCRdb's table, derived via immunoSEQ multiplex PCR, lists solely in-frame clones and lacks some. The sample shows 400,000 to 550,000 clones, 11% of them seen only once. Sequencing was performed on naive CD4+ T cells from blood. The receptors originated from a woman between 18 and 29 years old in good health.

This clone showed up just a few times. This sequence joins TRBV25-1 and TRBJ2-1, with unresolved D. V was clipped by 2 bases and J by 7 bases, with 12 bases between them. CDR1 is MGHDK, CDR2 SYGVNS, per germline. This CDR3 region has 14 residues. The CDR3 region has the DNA TGTGCCAGCAGTGAACCCTGGCAGGATAATGAGCAGTTCTTC. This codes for CASSEPWQDNEQFF.

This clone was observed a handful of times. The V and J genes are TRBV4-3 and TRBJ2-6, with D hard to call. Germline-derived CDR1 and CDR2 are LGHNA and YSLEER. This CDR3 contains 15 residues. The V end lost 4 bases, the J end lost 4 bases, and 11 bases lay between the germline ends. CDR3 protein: CASSPGLLGANVLTF. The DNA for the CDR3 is TGCGCCAGCAGCCCAGGTCTTCTGGGGGCCAACGTCCTGACTTTC.

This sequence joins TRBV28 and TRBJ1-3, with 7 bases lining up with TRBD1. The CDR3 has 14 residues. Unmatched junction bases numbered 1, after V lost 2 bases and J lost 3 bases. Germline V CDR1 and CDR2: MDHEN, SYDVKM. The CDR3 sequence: CASSLDRVGNTIYF. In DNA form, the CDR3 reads TGTGCCAGCAGTTTAGACAGGGTTGGAAACACCATATATTTT.

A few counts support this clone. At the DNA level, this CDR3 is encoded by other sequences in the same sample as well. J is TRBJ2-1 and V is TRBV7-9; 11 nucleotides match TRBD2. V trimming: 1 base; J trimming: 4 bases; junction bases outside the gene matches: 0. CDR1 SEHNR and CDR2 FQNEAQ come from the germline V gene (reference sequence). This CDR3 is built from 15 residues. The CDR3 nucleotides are TGTGCCAGCAGCTTAGGGACTAGCGGGTACAATGAGCAGTTCTTC. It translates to CASSLGTSGYNEQFF. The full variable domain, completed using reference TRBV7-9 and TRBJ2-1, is DTGVSQNPRHKITKRGQNVTFRCDPISEHNRLYWYRQTLGQGPEFLTYFQNEAQLEKSRLLSDRFSAERPKGSFSTLEIQRTEQGDSAMYLCASSLGTSGYNEQFFGPGTRLTVL.

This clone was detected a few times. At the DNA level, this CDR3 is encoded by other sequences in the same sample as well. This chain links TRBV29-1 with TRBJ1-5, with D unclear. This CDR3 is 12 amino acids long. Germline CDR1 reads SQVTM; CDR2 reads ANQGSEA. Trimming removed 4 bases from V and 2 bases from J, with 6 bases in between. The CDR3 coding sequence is TGCAGCGTTGCTGACGGCAATCAGCCCCAGCATTTT. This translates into CSVADGNQPQHF.

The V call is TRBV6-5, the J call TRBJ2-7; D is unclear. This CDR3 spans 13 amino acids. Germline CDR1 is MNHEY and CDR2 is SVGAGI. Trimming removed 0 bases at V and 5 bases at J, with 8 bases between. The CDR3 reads CASSYSYRDEQYF. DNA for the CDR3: TGTGCCAGCAGTTACTCATACAGAGACGAGCAGTACTTC.

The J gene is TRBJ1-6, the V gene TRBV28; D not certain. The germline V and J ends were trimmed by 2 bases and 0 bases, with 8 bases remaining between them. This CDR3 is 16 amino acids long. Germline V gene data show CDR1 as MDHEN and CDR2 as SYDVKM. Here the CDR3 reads CASSLRRSSYNSPLHF. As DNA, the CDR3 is TGTGCCAGCAGTTTAAGACGTAGCTCCTATAATTCACCCCTCCACTTT.

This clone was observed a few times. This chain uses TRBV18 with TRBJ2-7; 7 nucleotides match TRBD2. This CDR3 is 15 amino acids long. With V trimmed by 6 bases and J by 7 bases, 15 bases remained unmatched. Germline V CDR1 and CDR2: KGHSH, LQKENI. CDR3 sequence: CASSPRGGTSWEQYF. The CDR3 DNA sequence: TGTGCCAGCTCCCCCCGCGGGGGAACCTCGTGGGAGCAGTACTTC. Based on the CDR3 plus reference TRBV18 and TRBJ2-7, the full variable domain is NAGVMQNPRHLVRRRGQEARLRCSPMKGHSHVYWYRQLPEEGLKFMVYLQKENIIDESGMPKERFSAEFPKEGPSILRIQQVVRGDSAAYFCASSPRGGTSWEQYFGPGTRLTVT.

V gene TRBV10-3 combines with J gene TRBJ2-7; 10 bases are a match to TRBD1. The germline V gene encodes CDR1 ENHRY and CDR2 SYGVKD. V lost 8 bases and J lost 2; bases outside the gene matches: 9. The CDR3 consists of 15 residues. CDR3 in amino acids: CAIRVHGTGAYEQYF. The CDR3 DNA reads TGTGCCATCCGCGTCCACGGGACAGGGGCCTACGAGCAGTACTTC.

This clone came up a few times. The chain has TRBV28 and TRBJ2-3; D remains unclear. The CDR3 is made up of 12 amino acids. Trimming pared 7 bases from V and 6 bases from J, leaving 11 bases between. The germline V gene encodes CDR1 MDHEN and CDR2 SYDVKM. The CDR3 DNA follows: TGTGCCAGCATGAGTGCGTTGGATACGCAGTATTTT. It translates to CASMSALDTQYF.

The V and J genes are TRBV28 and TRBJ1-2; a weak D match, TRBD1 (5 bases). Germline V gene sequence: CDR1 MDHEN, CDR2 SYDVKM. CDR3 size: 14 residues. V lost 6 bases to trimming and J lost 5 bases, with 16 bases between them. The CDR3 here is CASSPGNGEYGYTF. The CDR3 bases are TGTGCCAGCAGCCCAGGGAACGGAGAATATGGCTACACCTTC.

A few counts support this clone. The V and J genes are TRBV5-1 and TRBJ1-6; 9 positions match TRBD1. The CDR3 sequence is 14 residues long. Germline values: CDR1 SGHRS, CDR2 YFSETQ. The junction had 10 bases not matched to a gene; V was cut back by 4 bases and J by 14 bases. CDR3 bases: TGCGCCAGCAGCCTTCCGGGACAGGGTGCATCCCTCCACTTT. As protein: CASSLPGQGASLHF.

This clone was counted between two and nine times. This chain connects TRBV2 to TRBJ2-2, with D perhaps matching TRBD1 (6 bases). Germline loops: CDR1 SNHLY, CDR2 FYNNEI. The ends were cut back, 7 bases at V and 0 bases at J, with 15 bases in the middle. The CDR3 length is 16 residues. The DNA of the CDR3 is TGTGCCAGCAAGGAAACCGGGACACCGAACACCGGGGAGCTGTTTTTT. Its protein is CASKETGTPNTGELFF.

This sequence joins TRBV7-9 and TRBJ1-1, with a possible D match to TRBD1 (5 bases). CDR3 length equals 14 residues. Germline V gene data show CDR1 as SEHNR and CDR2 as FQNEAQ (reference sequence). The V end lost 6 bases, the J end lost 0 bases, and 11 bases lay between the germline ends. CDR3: CASRYGQMNTEAFF. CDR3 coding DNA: TGTGCCAGCAGATACGGACAAATGAACACTGAAGCTTTCTTT.

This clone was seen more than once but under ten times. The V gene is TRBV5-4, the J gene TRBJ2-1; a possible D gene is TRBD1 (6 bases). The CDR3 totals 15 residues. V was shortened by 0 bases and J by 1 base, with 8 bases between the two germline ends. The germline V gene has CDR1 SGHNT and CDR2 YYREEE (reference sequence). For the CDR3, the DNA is TGTGCCAGCAGCTTGGGACAGGAGTCCTACAATGAGCAGTTCTTC. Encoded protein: CASSLGQESYNEQFF.

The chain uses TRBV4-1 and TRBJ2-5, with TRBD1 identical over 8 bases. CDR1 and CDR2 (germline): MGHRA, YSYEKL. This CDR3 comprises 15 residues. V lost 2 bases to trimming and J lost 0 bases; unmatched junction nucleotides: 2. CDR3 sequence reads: CASSQPDRDQETQYF. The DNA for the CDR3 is TGCGCCAGCAGCCAACCGGACAGGGACCAAGAGACCCAGTACTTC.

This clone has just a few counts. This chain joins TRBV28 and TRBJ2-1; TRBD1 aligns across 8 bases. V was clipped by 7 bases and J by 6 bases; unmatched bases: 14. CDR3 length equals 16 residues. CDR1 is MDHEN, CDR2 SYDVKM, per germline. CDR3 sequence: CASIDLGQEGINEQFF. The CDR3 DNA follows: TGTGCCAGCATCGACCTGGGACAGGAAGGTATCAATGAGCAGTTCTTC.